These 3 T cell receptor beta chains were sequenced from one sample in a study of T cells in narcolepsy. Assay used: immunoSEQ multiplex PCR; TCRdb lists only in-frame clones, some missing. This table holds about 40,000 clones, around 85% found once. The material sequenced was CD45RA- memory CD4+ T cells from PBMCs. Receptors were obtained from a human donor with narcolepsy.

The chain carries TRBV7-3 and TRBJ2-1, with a possible D match to TRBD2 (5 bases). V was cut by 1 base and J by 8 bases, with 9 bases left in between. CDR1 SGHTA and CDR2 FQGTGA come from the germline V gene. CDR3 length equals 13 residues. Here the CDR3 DNA reads TGTGCCAGCAGCTTAAGAGGGAACCATGAGCAGTTCTTC. Amino acids: CASSLRGNHEQFF.

The rearrangement uses TRBV6-1 and TRBJ1-1; D not resolved. Trimming took 7 bases from V and 2 from J, leaving 8 bases between them. The CDR3 loop spans 12 amino acids. Germline V gene data show CDR1 as MNHNS and CDR2 as SASEGT. The CDR3 spells CASTPINTEAFF. CDR3 DNA: TGTGCCAGCACCCCAATAAACACTGAAGCTTTCTTT.

The chain couples TRBV29-1 to TRBJ1-4; no reliable D call. The CDR3 has 12 amino acids. V was shortened by 4 bases and J by 7 bases, with 10 bases between the two germline ends. CDR1 and CDR2 (germline): SQVTM, ANQGSEA. The CDR3 sequence: CSVGSGLEKLFF. CDR3 DNA: TGCAGCGTTGGATCAGGTCTTGAAAAACTGTTTTTT.